The rows below give T cell receptor beta chains drawn from one sample of a study of blood T cell repertoires in COVID-19. Data came from immunoSEQ multiplex PCR; TCRdb stores just in-frame clones and leaves some out. In the table there are approximately 470,000 clones, 80% to 90% of which are singletons. Source material: peripheral blood. These TCRs come from a human donor in a cohort sampled during active COVID-19. Both conserved end residues are part of each CDR3. A D gene is named only where the DNA matches it firmly. Clone size is given for some rows only: seen once, a few or many times, or a class if the clone is expanded.

d_call,v_call,clone_size,j_call,cdr3_length,cdr3_nt,cdr3_aa
NA,TRBV25-1,NA,TRBJ1-2,14,TGTGCCAGCAGTGCTTTGTTTCAGCGGGATGGCTACACCTTC,CASSALFQRDGYTF
NA,TRBV19,few,TRBJ2-2,14,TGTGCCAGTAGTATGGGGGCTTTGGTAGTGGAGCTGTTTTTT,CASSMGALVVELFF
NA,TRBV6-5,NA,TRBJ1-4,16,TGTGCCAGCAGTTACACGCAGGGATCAAGTAGAGAAAAACTGTTTTTT,CASSYTQGSSREKLFF
NA,TRBV19,NA,TRBJ1-3,14,TGTGCCAGTACCACCAGGGACTTTGGAAACACCATATATTTT,CASTTRDFGNTIYF
NA,TRBV9,NA,TRBJ2-3,16,TGTGCCAGCAGCGCAGCACTAGCAGTGAACACAGATACGCAGTATTTT,CASSAALAVNTDTQYF
NA,TRBV7-9,few,TRBJ2-5,13,TGTGCCAGCAGCCCGATTGGGAGGGAGACCCAGTACTTC,CASSPIGRETQYF
NA,TRBV6-5,NA,TRBJ2-1,14,TGTGCCAGCAGTTACTCGGGGAGACTGAGTGAGCAGTTCTTC,CASSYSGRLSEQFF
NA,TRBV19,NA,TRBJ2-1,15,TGTGCCAGTAGTGTTCCAGGGGGGCCCTACAATGAGCAGTTCTTC,CASSVPGGPYNEQFF
NA,TRBV10-3,NA,TRBJ2-6,14,TGTGCCATCAGTGAACTCTCTGGGGCCAACGTCCTGACTTTC,CAISELSGANVLTF
NA,TRBV3-1/TRBV3-2,NA,TRBJ2-2,16,TGTGCCAGCAGAAAGCAGGGTTGGGGGCGTACCGGGGAGCTGTTTTTT,CASRKQGWGRTGELFF
NA,TRBV21-1,once,TRBJ1-2,17,TGTGCCAGCAGCAACCAGCGACAGGGGAGATCTAACTATGGCTACACCTTC,CASSNQRQGRSNYGYTF
NA,TRBV30,NA,TRBJ1-4,13,TGTGCCTGGAGGAGGGGAGGCCATGAAAAACTGTTTTTT,CAWRRGGHEKLFF
NA,TRBV3-1/TRBV3-2,few,TRBJ2-3,14,TGTGCCAGCAGGCAAGGAGGAGGACTTGATACGCAGTATTTT,CASRQGGGLDTQYF
NA,TRBV30,NA,TRBJ2-2,14,TGTGCCTGGAGTTCGCTAGCGTACACCGGGGAGCTGTTTTTT,CAWSSLAYTGELFF
NA,TRBV7-2,NA,TRBJ2-2,14,TGTGCCAGCAGCTTAAGGGGGAACACCGGGGAGCTGTTTTTT,CASSLRGNTGELFF
TRBD1,TRBV7-8,NA,TRBJ2-4,17,TGTGCCAGCAGCTTAGGGGTCATCCGGGACAGGGAAGACATTCAGTACTTC,CASSLGVIRDREDIQYF
NA,TRBV6-6,once,TRBJ1-2,17,TGTGCCAGCAGTCTATATGGGGCTACAGGGACTAACTATGGCTACACCTTC,CASSLYGATGTNYGYTF
NA,TRBV3-1/TRBV3-2,NA,TRBJ1-1,16,TGTGCCAGCAGCAGTGGGTGGTTTGGGGAGCGCACTGAAGCTTTCTTT,CASSSGWFGERTEAFF
NA,TRBV5-4,few,TRBJ1-1,13,TGTGCCAGCAGCTTAGACTACAGGGAGGAAGCTTTCTTT,CASSLDYREEAFF
NA,TRBV29-1,NA,TRBJ2-5,14,TGCAGCGTTGAGGGGGGACGGCTCCAAGAGACCCAGTACTTC,CSVEGGRLQETQYF
TRBD1,TRBV9,NA,TRBJ1-5,14,TGTGCCAGCAGCGTCGGGACAGACAATCAGCCCCAGCATTTT,CASSVGTDNQPQHF
NA,TRBV7-9,NA,TRBJ2-1,12,TGTGCCAGCAGCTTCTCCGCGGGAACGAAGTTCTTC,CASSFSAGTKFF
NA,TRBV6-6,NA,TRBJ2-7,15,TGTGCCAGCAGTTCGGGCCCTCGGGGGACCTACGAGCAGTACTTC,CASSSGPRGTYEQYF
TRBD2,TRBV11-2,NA,TRBJ2-2,14,TGTGCCAGCCGTCTAGCGGGAGGAACCGGGGAGCTGTTTTTT,CASRLAGGTGELFF
TRBD1,TRBV6-5,NA,TRBJ1-2,14,TGTGCCAGCAGTTACTCACAGGGGCTCTATGGCTACACCTTC,CASSYSQGLYGYTF
TRBD1,TRBV4-1,NA,TRBJ1-4,17,TGCGCCAGCAGCCAAGATAAAGGAGTACAGCCAGGGGGAAAACTGTTTTTT,CASSQDKGVQPGGKLFF
NA,TRBV19,NA,TRBJ2-5,13,TGTGCCAGTAGTTTCAGGTTACAAGAGACCCAGTACTTC,CASSFRLQETQYF
NA,TRBV7-2,NA,TRBJ2-7,14,TGTGCCAGCAGCTCAGGAGGCGGAGTATACGAGCAGTACTTC,CASSSGGGVYEQYF
NA,TRBV12-2,NA,TRBJ1-1,19,TGTGCAAGTCGCTTAGCGCCGGCCGGGACAGGGAGGGGGAACACTGAAGCTTTCTTT,CASRLAPAGTGRGNTEAFF
TRBD2,TRBV5-1,NA,TRBJ2-7,16,TGCGCCAGCAGCTTGCCTAGCGGGAGTACCCCCTACGAGCAGTACTTC,CASSLPSGSTPYEQYF
NA,TRBV12-5,NA,TRBJ1-2,13,TGTGCTAGTGGTTTGGGACAGGTCTATGGCTACACCTTC,CASGLGQVYGYTF
TRBD1,TRBV27,once,TRBJ1-1,14,TGTGCCAGCAGTCGACAGGGGCAGGGGACTGAAGCTTTCTTT,CASSRQGQGTEAFF
NA,TRBV2,few,TRBJ2-1,16,TGTGCCAGCAGTGAAACATCAGCGGGCTTATACAATGAGCAGTTCTTC,CASSETSAGLYNEQFF
NA,TRBV9,NA,TRBJ2-2,14,TGTGCCAGCAGCGTAGAAGGAGGCACCGGGGAGCTGTTTTTT,CASSVEGGTGELFF
TRBD1,TRBV27,NA,TRBJ1-1,13,TGTGCCACCTGGACAGGGGGTCACACTGAAGCTTTCTTT,CATWTGGHTEAFF
NA,TRBV15,NA,TRBJ1-1,12,TGTGCCACCAGCGACATGATCACTGAAGCTTTCTTT,CATSDMITEAFF
TRBD1,TRBV6-5,NA,TRBJ2-7,14,TGTGCCAGCAGATCGGACAGGGCCCTCTACGAGCAGTACTTC,CASRSDRALYEQYF
NA,TRBV6-9,NA,TRBJ1-6,15,TGTGCCAGCAGCCCATTATTTCCGGGGTTTTCACCCCTCCACTTT,CASSPLFPGFSPLHF
TRBD2,TRBV19,once,TRBJ2-5,17,TGTGCCAGTAGTCCCCGGGGGGGGGCAAGGGGGCAAGAGACCCAGTACTTC,CASSPRGGARGQETQYF
TRBD2,TRBV18,NA,TRBJ2-3,17,TGTGCCAGCTCACCACTCGGGCTAGCGGCGTCCACAGATACGCAGTATTTT,CASSPLGLAASTDTQYF
TRBD1,TRBV5-1,NA,TRBJ1-6,14,TGCGCCAGCAGCTTGGGGGACAGTAATTCACCCCTCCACTTT,CASSLGDSNSPLHF
NA,TRBV4-3,once,TRBJ1-2,14,TGCGCCAGCAGCCAAGATTCAAATCGCCAGGGCTACACCTTC,CASSQDSNRQGYTF
NA,TRBV3-1/TRBV3-2,NA,TRBJ1-1,12,TGTGCCAGCAGCCACCAGAACACTGAAGCTTTCTTT,CASSHQNTEAFF
NA,TRBV19,NA,TRBJ1-2,17,TGTGCCAGTAGTATTGGGGGGGCAGGACGCCTCAACTATGGCTACACCTTC,CASSIGGAGRLNYGYTF
NA,TRBV27,NA,TRBJ1-5,16,TGTGCCAGCAGTTTAACTACAGGGTGGAGCAATCAGCCCCAGCATTTT,CASSLTTGWSNQPQHF
NA,TRBV30,few,TRBJ1-2,13,TGTGCCTGGAGCCGGGGGGCGTGGGATGGCTACACCTTC,CAWSRGAWDGYTF
TRBD2,TRBV10-3,NA,TRBJ2-3,17,TGTGCCATCAGTGCGGGGGGACTAGCGGGGTTCACAGATACGCAGTATTTT,CAISAGGLAGFTDTQYF
NA,TRBV18,NA,TRBJ1-6,17,TGTGCCAGCTCACCTTTACCGAACAAATTCTATAATTCACCCCTCCACTTT,CASSPLPNKFYNSPLHF
NA,TRBV25-1,NA,TRBJ2-5,12,TGTGCCAGCAGTGAGGAGGGAGAGACCCAGTACTTC,CASSEEGETQYF
NA,TRBV13,once,TRBJ2-7,15,TGTGCCAGCACCTCGACAGGACTCAGCTCCTACGAGCAGTACTTC,CASTSTGLSSYEQYF
TRBD1,TRBV25-1,NA,TRBJ1-2,14,TGTGCCAGCAGTCCGCCGGGACAGCCTTATGGCTACACCTTC,CASSPPGQPYGYTF
NA,TRBV19,NA,TRBJ2-7,13,TGTGCCAGTAGTTCACAACTCGGGTACGAGCAGTACTTC,CASSSQLGYEQYF
NA,TRBV6-6,NA,TRBJ1-2,11,TGTGCCAGCAGTTACCAGTATGGCTACACCTTC,CASSYQYGYTF
NA,TRBV19,NA,TRBJ1-2,12,TGTGCCAGTTTGGCACCTAACTATGGCTACACCTTC,CASLAPNYGYTF
NA,TRBV21-1,few,TRBJ2-3,16,TGTGCCAGCAAACGACTAGCGGGAGCCTCCACAGATACGCAGTATTTT,CASKRLAGASTDTQYF
TRBD1,TRBV6-5,NA,TRBJ1-4,15,TGTGCCAGCAGGGACAGGGGGCTCACTAATGAAAAACTGTTTTTT,CASRDRGLTNEKLFF
NA,TRBV5-1,NA,TRBJ2-3,17,TGCGCCAGCAGCGCCCACCACCAGGGATCTAGCACAGATACGCAGTATTTT,CASSAHHQGSSTDTQYF
TRBD2,TRBV9,NA,TRBJ2-7,17,TGTGCCAGCAGCCCGCGCGGGAGCGTAGCGGGAGACGGCGAGCAGTACTTC,CASSPRGSVAGDGEQYF
TRBD1,TRBV5-1,NA,TRBJ2-3,16,TGCGCCAGCAGCGTCGCCGGGACAGGGGTCGAAGATACGCAGTATTTT,CASSVAGTGVEDTQYF
NA,TRBV29-1,few,TRBJ1-2,12,TGCAGCGTCTCCGGGGTTAACTATGGCTACACCTTC,CSVSGVNYGYTF